This TCR beta chain was found in a study of identical twins. Each CDR3 protein is one row after TCRdb ran MiXCR on the 5' RACE reads. The table shows about 250,000 distinct CDR3 sequences, with around 8.8% occurring only once. Regarding the study as a whole: Partly confounded zero-insertion analyses could result from invariant MAIT and iNKT cells.

Worth noting for this clonotype: Its antigen is still unknown.

This CDR3 has 14 residues. Trimming removed 4 bases from V and 4 bases from J, with 14 bases in between. Germline V gene lookup returns CDR1 SGHRS and CDR2 YFSETQ. This sample also appeared in a second study, on yellow fever vaccine responses in identical twins.

The genes are TRBV5-1 and TRBJ1-1; D is unclear. The sequenced material came from CD8+ T cells sorted from blood. This clonotype was sampled from a woman aged 18-35 years in good health. This chain's CDR3 is CASSAISEGTEAFF. CDR3 sequence (DNA): TGCGCCAGCAGCGCGATTTCTGAGGGCACTGAAGCTTTCTTT. The full variable domain, its missing parts supplied by reference TRBV5-1 and TRBJ1-1, is KAGVTQTPRYLIKTRGQQVTLSCSPISGHRSVSWYQQTPGQGLQFLFEYFSETQRNKGNFPGRFSGRQFSNSRSEMNVSTLELGDSALYLCASSAISEGTEAFFGQGTRLTVV.